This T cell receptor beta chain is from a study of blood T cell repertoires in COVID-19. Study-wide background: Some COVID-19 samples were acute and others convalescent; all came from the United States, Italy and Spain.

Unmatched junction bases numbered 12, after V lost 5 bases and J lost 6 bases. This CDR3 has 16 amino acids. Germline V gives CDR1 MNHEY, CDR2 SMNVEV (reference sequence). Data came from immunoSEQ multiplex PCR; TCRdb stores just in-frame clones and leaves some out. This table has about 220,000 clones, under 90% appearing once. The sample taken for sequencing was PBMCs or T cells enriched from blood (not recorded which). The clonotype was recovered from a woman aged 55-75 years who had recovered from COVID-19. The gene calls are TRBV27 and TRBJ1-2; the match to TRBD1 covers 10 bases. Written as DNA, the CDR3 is TGTGCCAGCAGTGGCAATCCCGGGACAGGGGATCATGGCTACACCTTC. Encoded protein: CASSGNPGTGDHGYTF.